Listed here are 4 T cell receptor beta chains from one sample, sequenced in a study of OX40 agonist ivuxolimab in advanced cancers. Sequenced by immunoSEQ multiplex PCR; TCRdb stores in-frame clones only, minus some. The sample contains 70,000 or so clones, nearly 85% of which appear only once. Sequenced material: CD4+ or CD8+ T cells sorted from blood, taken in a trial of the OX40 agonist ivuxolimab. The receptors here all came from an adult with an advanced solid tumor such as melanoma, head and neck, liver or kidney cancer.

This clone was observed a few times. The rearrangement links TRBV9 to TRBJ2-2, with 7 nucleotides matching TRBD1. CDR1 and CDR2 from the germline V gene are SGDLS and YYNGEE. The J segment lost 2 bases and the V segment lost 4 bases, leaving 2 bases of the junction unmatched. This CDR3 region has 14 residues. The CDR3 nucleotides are TGTGCCAGCAGCCGACAGGGAAACACCGGGGAGCTGTTTTTT. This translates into CASSRQGNTGELFF.

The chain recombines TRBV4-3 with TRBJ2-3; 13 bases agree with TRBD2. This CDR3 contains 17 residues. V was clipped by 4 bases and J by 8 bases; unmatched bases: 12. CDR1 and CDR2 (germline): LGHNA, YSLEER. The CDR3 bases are TGCGCCAGCAGCCCATCTCGACTAGCGGGAGGCCACGGTACGCAGTATTTT. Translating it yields CASSPSRLAGGHGTQYF.

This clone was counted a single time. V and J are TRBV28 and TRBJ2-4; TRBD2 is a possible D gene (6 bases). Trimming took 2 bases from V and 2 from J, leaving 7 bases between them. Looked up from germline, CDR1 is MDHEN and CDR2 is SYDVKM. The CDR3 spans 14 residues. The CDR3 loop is CASSLGGTKNIQYF. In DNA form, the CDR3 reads TGTGCCAGCAGTTTAGGAGGGACCAAAAACATTCAGTACTTC. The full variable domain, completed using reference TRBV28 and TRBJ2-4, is DVKVTQSSRYLVKRTGEKVFLECVQDMDHENMFWYRQDPGLGLRLIYFSYDVKMKEKGDIPEGYSVSREKKERFSLILESASTNQTSMYLCASSLGGTKNIQYFGAGTRLSVL.

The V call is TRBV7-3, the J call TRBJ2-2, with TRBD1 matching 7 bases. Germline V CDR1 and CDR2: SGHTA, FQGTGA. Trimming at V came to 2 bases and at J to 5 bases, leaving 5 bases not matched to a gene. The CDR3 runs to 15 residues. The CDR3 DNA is TGTGCCAGCAGCTTAGGGACAGTTGGAACCGGGGAGCTGTTTTTT. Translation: CASSLGTVGTGELFF.